This T cell receptor beta chain is drawn from a study of cytomegalovirus exposure and HLA in healthy donors. Primers for the PCR totalled 60 Vbeta and 13 Jbeta. Sequenced by immunoSEQ multiplex PCR; TCRdb stores in-frame clones only, minus some. The data hold some 130,000 clones, with around 76% observed a single time. This receptor was obtained from a male donor in good health and CMV-seronegative. Sequences were obtained from PBMCs.

CDR3 residues: CATSRRTSDTDTQYF. The CDR3 DNA is TGTGCCACCAGCAGACGGACTAGCGACACAGATACGCAGTATTTT. The gene calls are TRBV15 and TRBJ2-3; 9 bases fit TRBD2. There are 15 residues in the CDR3. J was trimmed by 2 bases and V by 2 bases; bases with no gene match: 2. From germline, CDR1 is LNHNV and CDR2 YYDKDF (reference sequence).